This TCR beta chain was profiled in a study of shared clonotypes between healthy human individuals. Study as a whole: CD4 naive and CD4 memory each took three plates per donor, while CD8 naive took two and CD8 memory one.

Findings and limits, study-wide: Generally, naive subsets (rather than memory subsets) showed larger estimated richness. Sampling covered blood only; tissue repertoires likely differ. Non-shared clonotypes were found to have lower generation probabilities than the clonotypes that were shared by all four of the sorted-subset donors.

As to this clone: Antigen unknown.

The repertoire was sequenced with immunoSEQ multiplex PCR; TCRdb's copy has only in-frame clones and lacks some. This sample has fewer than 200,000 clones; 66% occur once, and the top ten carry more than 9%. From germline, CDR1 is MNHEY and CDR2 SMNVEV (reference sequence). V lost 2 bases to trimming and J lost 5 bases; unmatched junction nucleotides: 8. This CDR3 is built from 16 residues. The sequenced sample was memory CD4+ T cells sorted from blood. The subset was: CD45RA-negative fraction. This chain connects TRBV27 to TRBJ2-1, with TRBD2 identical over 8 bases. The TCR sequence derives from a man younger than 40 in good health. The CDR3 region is CASSLGGTRWDNEQFF. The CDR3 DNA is TGTGCCAGCAGTTTAGGGGGGACTAGGTGGGACAATGAGCAGTTCTTC.